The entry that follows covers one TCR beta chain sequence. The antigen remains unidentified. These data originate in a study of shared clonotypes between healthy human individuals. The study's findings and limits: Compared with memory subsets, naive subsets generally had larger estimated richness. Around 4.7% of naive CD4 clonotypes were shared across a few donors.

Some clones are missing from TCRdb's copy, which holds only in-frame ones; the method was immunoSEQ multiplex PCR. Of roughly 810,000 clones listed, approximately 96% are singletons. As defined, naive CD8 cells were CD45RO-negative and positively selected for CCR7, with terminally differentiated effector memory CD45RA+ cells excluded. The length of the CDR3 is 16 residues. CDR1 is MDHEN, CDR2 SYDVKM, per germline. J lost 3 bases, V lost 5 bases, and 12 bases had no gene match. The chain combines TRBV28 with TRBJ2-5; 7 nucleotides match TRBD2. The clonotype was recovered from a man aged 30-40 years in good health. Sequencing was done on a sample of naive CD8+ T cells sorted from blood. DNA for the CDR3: TGTGCCAGCAGTCCCATCCAATCTAGCGGAAAAGAGACCCAGTACTTC. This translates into CASSPIQSSGKETQYF.